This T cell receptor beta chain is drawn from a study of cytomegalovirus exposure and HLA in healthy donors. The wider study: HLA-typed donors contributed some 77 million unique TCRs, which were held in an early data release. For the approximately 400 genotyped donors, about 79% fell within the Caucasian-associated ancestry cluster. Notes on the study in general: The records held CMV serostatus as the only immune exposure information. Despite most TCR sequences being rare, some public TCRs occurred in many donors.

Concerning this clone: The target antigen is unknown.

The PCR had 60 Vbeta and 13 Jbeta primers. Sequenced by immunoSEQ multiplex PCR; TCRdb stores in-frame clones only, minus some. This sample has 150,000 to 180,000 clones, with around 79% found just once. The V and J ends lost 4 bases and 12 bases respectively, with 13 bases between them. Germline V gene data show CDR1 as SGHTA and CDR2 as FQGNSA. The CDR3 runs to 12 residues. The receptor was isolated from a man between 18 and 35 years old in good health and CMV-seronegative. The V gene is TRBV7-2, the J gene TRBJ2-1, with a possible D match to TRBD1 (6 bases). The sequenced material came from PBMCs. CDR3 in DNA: TGTGCCAGCAGCTCAGGGGCTAAACCGCAGTTCTTC. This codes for CASSSGAKPQFF. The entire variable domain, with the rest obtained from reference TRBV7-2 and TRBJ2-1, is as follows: GAGVSQSPSNKVTEKGKDVELRCDPISGHTALYWYRQSLGQGLEFLIYFQGNSAPDKSGLPSDRFSAERTGGSVSTLTIQRTQQEDSAVYLCASSSGAKPQFFGPGTRLTVL.